Below, 14 T cell receptor beta chains from the same sample are listed, as sequenced in a study of blood T cell repertoires in COVID-19. Profiled with immunoSEQ multiplex PCR; TCRdb holds only in-frame clones, not every one. This table holds about 170,000 clones, 75% to 90% found once. The specimen sequenced was PBMCs or T cells enriched from blood (not recorded which). The receptors come from a woman between 45 and 60 years old who had recovered from COVID-19.

The V and J genes are TRBV5-1 and TRBJ2-5, with D perhaps TRBD2 (5 bases). Germline V gene data show CDR1 as SGHRS and CDR2 as YFSETQ. Trimming took 5 bases from V and 2 from J, leaving 16 bases between them. The CDR3 loop spans 15 amino acids. DNA of the CDR3: TGCGCCAGCAGTATCGTGGGAGACAATCAAGAGACCCAGTACTTC. Amino acids: CASSIVGDNQETQYF.

This chain's CDR3 is CASGERGADTQYF. As DNA, the CDR3 is TGTGCCAGCGGCGAACGGGGGGCCGATACGCAGTATTTT. V is TRBV6-4 and J is TRBJ2-3, with D tentatively TRBD2 (7 bases). V gave up 8 bases and J gave up 6 bases, with 15 bases separating them. CDR3 length equals 13 residues. In germline, CDR1 is MRHNA, CDR2 SNTAGT.

This chain uses TRBV20-1 with TRBJ1-1; TRBD1 matches at 7 bases. CDR3 length: 11 residues. V lost 4 bases, J lost 6 bases, and 2 bases stayed unmatched. Germline V CDR1 and CDR2: DFQATT, SNEGSKA (reference sequence). CDR3 loop: CSANRGAEAFF. The DNA for the CDR3 is TGCAGTGCTAACAGGGGCGCTGAAGCTTTCTTT.

This clone was recorded once. The chain has TRBV12-3 or TRBV12-4 and TRBJ2-2; D is undetermined. Between the trimmed V and J ends, which lost 5 bases and 5 bases, there was a span of 9 bases. The CDR3 loop spans 13 amino acids. The CDR3 DNA reads as TGTGCCAGCAGTCCCAGACTTACCGGGGAGCTGTTTTTT. Amino acid sequence: CASSPRLTGELFF.

The chain links TRBV27 to TRBJ1-2, with TRBD1 matching over 7 bases. CDR1 is MNHEY, CDR2 SMNVEV, per germline (reference sequence). There are 13 residues in the CDR3. After removal of 4 bases from V and 8 bases from J, the junction contained 7 bases not matched to a gene. This chain's CDR3 is CASSSWAGGGYTF. CDR3 sequence (DNA): TGTGCCAGCAGTTCATGGGCAGGGGGGGGCTACACCTTC.

Ten or more counts support this clone. The chain has TRBV5-1 and TRBJ2-3, with 10 bases identical to TRBD2. J gave up 3 bases and V 5 bases, and 3 bases lay outside the gene matches. Germline V gives CDR1 SGHRS, CDR2 YFSETQ. The CDR3 totals 14 residues. The DNA for the CDR3 is TGCGCCAGCAGGGAACTAGCGGGGACAGATACGCAGTATTTT. Its protein is CASRELAGTDTQYF.

The V gene is TRBV7-9, the J gene TRBJ1-2, with 7 nucleotides matching TRBD1. Trimming at V came to 4 bases and at J to 1 base, leaving 9 bases not matched to a gene. Germline CDR1 SEHNR, CDR2 FQNEAQ (reference sequence). The CDR3 spans 16 residues. The CDR3 bases are TGTGCCAGCAGCTCGACCGGGACAGAGATTAACTATGGCTACACCTTC. It encodes CASSSTGTEINYGYTF.

The chain combines TRBV5-1 with TRBJ2-2, with D maybe TRBD1 (6 bases). This CDR3 region has 16 residues. The germline V and J ends were trimmed by 0 bases and 3 bases, with 12 bases remaining between them. Germline V gives CDR1 SGHRS, CDR2 YFSETQ. The CDR3 DNA sequence: TGCGCCAGCAGCTTGGCGCCGGGACATTACACCGGGGAGCTGTTTTTT. As protein: CASSLAPGHYTGELFF.

The chain uses TRBV5-1 and TRBJ2-6; no reliable D call. Germline assignment: CDR1 SGHRS and CDR2 YFSETQ. The CDR3 sequence is 15 residues long. The V and J ends lost 2 bases and 0 bases respectively, with 6 bases between them. Written as DNA, the CDR3 is TGCGCCAGCAGCTTCAGTCTCTCTGGGGCCAACGTCCTGACTTTC. Translation gives CASSFSLSGANVLTF. The whole variable domain, filled in from reference TRBV5-1 and TRBJ2-6, reads KAGVTQTPRYLIKTRGQQVTLSCSPISGHRSVSWYQQTPGQGLQFLFEYFSETQRNKGNFPGRFSGRQFSNSRSEMNVSTLELGDSALYLCASSFSLSGANVLTFGAGSRLTVL.

J is TRBJ1-4 and V is TRBV15; TRBD1 agrees at 8 bases. CDR3 length: 16 residues. With V trimmed by 1 base and J by 8 bases, 9 bases remained unmatched. Germline V gene data show CDR1 as LNHNV and CDR2 as YYDKDF (reference sequence). The CDR3 DNA follows: TGTGCCACCAGCAGAGGGACAGGGATAGGGAGAGAAAAACTGTTTTTT. Its translation is CATSRGTGIGREKLFF.

The rearrangement joins TRBV11-2 to TRBJ2-5; a weak D match, TRBD2 (6 bases). This CDR3 region has 15 residues. Germline values: CDR1 SGHAT, CDR2 FQNNGV. The V gene lost 2 bases and the J gene lost 5 bases, with 15 bases spanning the gap. The CDR3 loop is CASSLNIREWETQYF. In nucleotides, the CDR3 is TGTGCCAGCAGCTTAAATATTCGGGAGTGGGAGACCCAGTACTTC.

V is TRBV11-2 and J is TRBJ1-2; D perhaps matches TRBD1 (5 bases). CDR3 length equals 15 residues. Germline V CDR1 and CDR2: SGHAT, FQNNGV. Between the trimmed V and J ends, which lost 1 base and 3 bases, there was a span of 12 bases. CDR3 protein: CASSLVGGVDYGYTF. The CDR3 DNA is TGTGCCAGCAGCTTAGTGGGGGGTGTCGACTATGGCTACACCTTC.

CDR3 DNA: TGCGCCAGCAGCCAAGGGGAGGGGCGAAACTACAATGAGCAGTTCTTC. Translation: CASSQGEGRNYNEQFF. The chain combines TRBV4-1 with TRBJ2-1, with 7 bases identical to TRBD2. V was pared by 1 base and J by 3 bases, with 6 bases of the junction left unmatched. Per the germline V gene, CDR1 is MGHRA and CDR2 is YSYEKL. The CDR3 loop spans 16 amino acids.

The V and J genes are TRBV7-2 and TRBJ2-2; no reliable D call. The germline CDR1 and CDR2 sequences are SGHTA and FQGNSA. There are 14 residues in the CDR3. The ends were cut back, 3 bases at V and 4 bases at J, with 9 bases in the middle. The CDR3 DNA follows: TGTGCCAGCAGCTTTCAGCCAGGCACCGGGGAGCTGTTTTTT. The encoded protein is CASSFQPGTGELFF.